Shown below are 16 T cell receptor beta chains from a single sample sequenced in a study of blood T cell repertoires in COVID-19. TCRdb keeps only in-frame clones here, not all; method: immunoSEQ multiplex PCR. The sample holds fewer than 350,000 clones, roughly 90% seen once. Sequencing used PBMCs or T cells enriched from blood (not recorded which). The receptors derive from a woman younger than 35 with acute COVID-19.

Written as DNA, the CDR3 is TGTGCCAGTAGAGCGGAGAGCTCCTACAATGAGCAGTTCTTC. Translated: CASRAESSYNEQFF. This chain links TRBV19 with TRBJ2-1, with a possible D match to TRBD2 (5 bases). Per the germline V gene, CDR1 is LNHDA and CDR2 is SQIVND (reference sequence). The ends were cut back, 6 bases at V and 0 bases at J, with 9 bases in the middle. The CDR3 covers 14 residues.

This clone was recorded a few times. This chain links TRBV7-3 with TRBJ2-1, with TRBD2 matching 7 bases. Germline values: CDR1 SGHTA, CDR2 FQGTGA. The CDR3 is 13 residues long. J gave up 8 bases and V 2 bases, and 3 bases lay outside the gene matches. CDR3 in amino acids: CASSLSGGYEQFF. In DNA, the CDR3 is TGTGCCAGCAGCTTATCCGGGGGGTATGAGCAGTTCTTC.

J is TRBJ1-4 and V is TRBV7-2; 7 bases map to TRBD1. This CDR3 comprises 16 residues. Germline CDR1 reads SGHTA; CDR2 reads FQGNSA. The V segment lost 5 bases and the J segment 4 bases; nucleotides outside the gene matches: 10. CDR3 protein: CASSPDRPAGNEKLFF. The CDR3 nucleotides read TGTGCCAGCAGCCCGGACAGGCCCGCTGGTAATGAAAAACTGTTTTTT. The variable domain in full, completed from reference TRBV7-2 and TRBJ1-4, reads GAGVSQSPSNKVTEKGKDVELRCDPISGHTALYWYRQSLGQGLEFLIYFQGNSAPDKSGLPSDRFSAERTGGSVSTLTIQRTQQEDSAVYLCASSPDRPAGNEKLFFGSGTQLSVL.

The chain links TRBV5-3 to TRBJ2-5; TRBD1 agrees at 8 bases. TRBV5-3 is an ORF, and what it does is uncertain. The CDR3 covers 15 residues. With V trimmed by 2 bases and J by 5 bases, 8 bases remained unmatched. DNA of the CDR3: TGTGCCAGAAGCTTATCCGACAGGGGCATGGAGACCCAGTACTTC. This gives the protein CARSLSDRGMETQYF.

The rearrangement uses TRBV4-2 and TRBJ1-2; weak D call: TRBD1 (5 bases). The CDR3 has 14 residues. Germline V CDR1 and CDR2: LGHNA, YNFKEQ. Deletions cut 2 bases from V and 4 bases from J, with 11 bases between. CDR3 sequence: CASSQTGTFYGYTF. CDR3 nucleotides: TGTGCCAGCAGCCAAACCGGGACTTTCTATGGCTACACCTTC.

The CDR3 DNA sequence: TGTGCCAGCAGTTTCGGGACAGGAGAGCAGTTCTTC. Its translation: CASSFGTGEQFF. The chain joins TRBV27 to TRBJ2-1; 8 bases fit TRBD1. Trimming at V came to 3 bases and at J to 10 bases, leaving 2 bases not matched to a gene. This CDR3 is built from 12 residues. Germline V gene lookup returns CDR1 MNHEY and CDR2 SMNVEV (reference sequence).

The gene calls are TRBV11-3 and TRBJ2-7; 9 nucleotides align to TRBD2. There are 15 residues in the CDR3. Germline CDR1 SGHNT, CDR2 YENEEA. V gave up 5 bases and J gave up 2 bases; unmatched junction bases: 7. The CDR3 DNA sequence: TGTGCCAGCAGCAAGACTAGCGGAGGAGCCTACGAGCAGTACTTC. Translated: CASSKTSGGAYEQYF.

This clone showed up just once. The chain is built from TRBV5-1 and TRBJ2-7, with TRBD1 identical over 9 bases. Trimming at V came to 4 bases and at J to 4 bases, leaving 12 bases not matched to a gene. Germline CDR1 SGHRS, CDR2 YFSETQ. The CDR3 is 16 amino acids. DNA of the CDR3: TGCGCCAGCAGCCCCGGGGGACAGGGTCTATTGTACGAGCAGTACTTC. Translation: CASSPGGQGLLYEQYF.

This clone is a singleton in its sample. The CDR3 bases are TGTGCCAGCAGCCAACAGGGATCGGCCCTTTATGGCTACACCTTC. It specifies CASSQQGSALYGYTF. The gene calls are TRBV14 and TRBJ1-2; perhaps TRBD1 as D (5 bases). Trimming shortened V by 2 bases and J by 5 bases, and 15 bases separated the two germline ends. Germline CDR1 and CDR2: SGHDN and FVKESK. There are 15 residues in the CDR3. The whole variable domain, remainder taken from reference TRBV14 and TRBJ1-2, is EAGVTQFPSHSVIEKGQTVTLRCDPISGHDNLYWYRRVMGKEIKFLLHFVKESKQDESGMPNNRFLAERTGGTYSTLKVQPAELEDSGVYFCASSQQGSALYGYTFGSGTRLTVV.

This clone was recorded once. The CDR3 DNA sequence: TGTGCCAGCAGTTACAAAGGCAGGGGGACCTACGAGCAGTACTTC. Protein: CASSYKGRGTYEQYF. The chain recombines TRBV6-5 with TRBJ2-7, with 7 nucleotides matching TRBD1. In germline, CDR1 is MNHEY, CDR2 SVGAGI. V lost 2 bases to trimming and J lost 2 bases; unmatched junction nucleotides: 6. The CDR3 consists of 15 residues.

V and J are TRBV2 and TRBJ2-1, with 7 bases identical to TRBD1. Germline lookup yields CDR1 SNHLY and CDR2 FYNNEI. J gave up 11 bases and V 3 bases, and 10 bases lay outside the gene matches. The CDR3 covers 14 residues. The CDR3 reads CASSDLHRGPKQFF. DNA for the CDR3: TGTGCCAGCAGTGATCTGCACAGGGGCCCCAAGCAGTTCTTC.

This chain joins TRBV14 and TRBJ2-3; TRBD2 aligns across 13 bases. The length of the CDR3 is 17 residues. The V gene's germline CDR1 is SGHDN and CDR2 FVKESK. V dropped 4 bases and J dropped 3; count of bases not matched to a gene: 7. Here the CDR3 reads CASSLGLAGVRTDTQYF. The CDR3 DNA reads as TGTGCCAGCAGCCTAGGACTAGCGGGAGTTAGGACAGATACGCAGTATTTT.

This chain links TRBV7-9 with TRBJ2-7; 10 bases fit TRBD1. Germline V gene sequence: CDR1 SEHNR, CDR2 FQNEAQ (reference sequence). There are 15 residues in the CDR3. V was clipped by 0 bases and J by 3 bases; unmatched bases: 2. Here the CDR3 DNA reads TGTGCCAGCAGCTTAGCGCGGACAGGGGGCTACGAGCAGTACTTC. This translates into CASSLARTGGYEQYF.

On this clone: This sample includes further DNA sequences coding for the same CDR3. V and J are TRBV30 and TRBJ1-5, with 7 bases fitting TRBD1. Per germline, CDR1 GTSNPN and CDR2 SVGIG (reference sequence). The trim removed 1 base at V and 4 bases at J, leaving 1 base unmatched. The CDR3 spans 13 residues. The CDR3, as DNA: TGTGCCTGGAGTGGGGACAGTAATCAGCCCCAGCATTTT. This gives the protein CAWSGDSNQPQHF. Drawing the rest from reference TRBV30 and TRBJ1-5, the complete variable domain is SQTIHQWPATLVQPVGSPLSLECTVEGTSNPNLYWYRQAAGRGLQLLFYSVGIGQISSEVPQNLSASRPQDRQFILSSKKLLLSDSGFYLCAWSGDSNQPQHFGDGTRLSIL.

The chain employs TRBV29-1 and TRBJ2-3; 7 positions match TRBD2. Germline V gene lookup returns CDR1 SQVTM and CDR2 ANQGSEA. The CDR3 has 15 residues. Losses at the gene ends were 1 base for V and 0 bases for J; bases not matched to a gene: 4. CDR3 sequence: CSVEGASGSTDTQYF. The CDR3 region has the DNA TGCAGCGTTGAAGGGGCTAGCGGTAGCACAGATACGCAGTATTTT.

V and J are TRBV24-1 and TRBJ1-2, with a tentative D call TRBD1 (5 bases). The CDR3 sequence is 11 residues long. Germline V lookup: CDR1 KGHDR, CDR2 SFDVKD. The ends were cut back, 6 bases at V and 8 bases at J, with 9 bases in the middle. The CDR3 loop is CATSRGNGYTF. The CDR3 DNA follows: TGTGCCACCAGTCGGGGGAACGGCTACACCTTC.